The 10 T cell receptor beta chains below all came from one sample that was sequenced in a study of blood T cell repertoires in COVID-19 (TCRdb year 2020). Library preparation used the immunoSEQ multiplex PCR assay. TCRdb retrieved this table from immuneACCESS and kept in-frame rearrangements only. Not all clones are present; in checked studies, unresolved V genes account for under half, and no reason is known for the remainder. Within this sample are more than 9,000 clones, with roughly 82% of them counted one time only. The top ten clonotypes cover 3% to 4.5% of the sample. Sequencing was carried out using peripheral blood. These receptors were taken from a woman aged 60-75 years with acute or convalescent COVID-19.

The V call is TRBV29-1, the J call TRBJ1-1, with 8 positions matching TRBD1. Germline CDR1 SQVTM, CDR2 ANQGSEA. This CDR3 comprises 18 residues. J lost 2 bases, V lost 7 bases, and 21 bases had no gene match. The chain's CDR3 is CSADRGRPDRDGNTEAFF. CDR3 in DNA: TGCAGCGCAGATCGAGGGCGCCCGGACAGGGATGGAAACACTGAAGCTTTCTTT.

The chain carries TRBV15 and TRBJ2-1; 10 positions agree with TRBD2. The CDR3 consists of 16 residues. V gave up 0 bases and J gave up 6 bases; unmatched junction bases: 5. Looked up from germline, CDR1 is LNHNV and CDR2 is YYDKDF (reference sequence). The CDR3 bases are TGTGCCACCAGCAGAGATCGGACTAGCGGACGCAATGAGCAGTTCTTC. It encodes CATSRDRTSGRNEQFF.

The chain carries TRBV7-3 and TRBJ2-1, with 11 bases aligning to TRBD2. Germline V lookup: CDR1 SGHTA, CDR2 FQGTGA. Trimming cost V 3 bases and J 2 bases; bases outside gene matches: 3. The CDR3 spans 16 residues. For the CDR3, the DNA is TGTGCCAGCAGCTTTAGCGGGGGGGGACCCTACAATGAGCAGTTCTTC. Its protein is CASSFSGGGPYNEQFF.

The V and J genes are TRBV10-3 and TRBJ1-6; 10 bases fit TRBD1. Germline values: CDR1 ENHRY, CDR2 SYGVKD. The CDR3 covers 15 residues. V shed 7 bases, J shed 9 bases, and the junction held 9 bases outside the gene matches. The CDR3 here is CAIKGTGTGASPLHF. CDR3 bases: TGTGCCATCAAGGGTACCGGGACAGGGGCTTCACCCCTCCACTTT.

The gene calls are TRBV2 and TRBJ2-7; TRBD1 matches 9 bases. This CDR3 spans 15 amino acids. V lost 6 bases and J lost 5; bases outside the gene matches: 11. Germline V gene lookup returns CDR1 SNHLY and CDR2 FYNNEI. This chain's CDR3 is CASSRWGTGRDEQYF. CDR3 in DNA: TGTGCCAGCAGCCGATGGGGGACAGGGCGGGACGAGCAGTACTTC.

The chain uses TRBV19 and TRBJ2-3; TRBD2 agrees at 7 bases. The CDR3 has 15 residues. Germline-derived CDR1 and CDR2 are LNHDA and SQIVND (reference sequence). V trimming: 7 bases; J trimming: 1 base; junction bases outside the gene matches: 8. This CDR3 reads CASMPFAGGTDTQYF. The DNA of the CDR3 is TGTGCCAGTATGCCATTCGCGGGGGGCACAGATACGCAGTATTTT.

The genes are TRBV15 and TRBJ1-1, with unresolved D. Looked up from germline, CDR1 is LNHNV and CDR2 is YYDKDF (reference sequence). This CDR3 is built from 14 residues. Trimming left V 5 bases short and J 1 base short, with 11 bases between. This CDR3 reads CATSLARRNTEAFF. The CDR3 DNA follows: TGTGCCACCAGCCTGGCTAGGAGGAACACTGAAGCTTTCTTT.

The chain uses TRBV6-2 or TRBV6-3 and TRBJ1-2; D remains unclear. Germline V gives CDR1 MNHEY, CDR2 SVGEGT. Trimming took off 2 bases at V and 6 bases at J, with 10 bases between the two ends. This CDR3 is 13 amino acids long. The CDR3: CASSYVQYNGYTF. The CDR3 nucleotides are TGTGCCAGCAGTTACGTGCAATACAATGGCTACACCTTC.

Written as DNA, the CDR3 is TGTGCCAGCAGCCCCATCCCATTAGCGGGGCACTACAATGAGCAGTTCTTC. Translated: CASSPIPLAGHYNEQFF. This sequence joins TRBV9 and TRBJ2-1; 8 nucleotides line up with TRBD2. Trimming took 4 bases from V and 3 from J; bases not matched to a gene: 12. Germline V CDR1 and CDR2: SGDLS, YYNGEE. The CDR3 extends over 17 amino acids. Combining the CDR3 with reference TRBV9 and TRBJ2-1 gives the whole variable domain DSGVTQTPKHLITATGQRVTLRCSPRSGDLSVYWYQQSLDQGLQFLIQYYNGEERAKGNILERFSAQQFPDLHSELNLSSLELGDSALYFCASSPIPLAGHYNEQFFGPGTRLTVL.

The chain has TRBV12-3 or TRBV12-4 and TRBJ1-5; unclear D gene. This CDR3 is 12 amino acids long. V was trimmed by 2 bases and J by 15 bases, leaving 14 bases between them. The CDR3 DNA sequence: TGTGCCAGCAGTTTAAAATTCCAGGCCCCGCATTTT. This translates into CASSLKFQAPHF.